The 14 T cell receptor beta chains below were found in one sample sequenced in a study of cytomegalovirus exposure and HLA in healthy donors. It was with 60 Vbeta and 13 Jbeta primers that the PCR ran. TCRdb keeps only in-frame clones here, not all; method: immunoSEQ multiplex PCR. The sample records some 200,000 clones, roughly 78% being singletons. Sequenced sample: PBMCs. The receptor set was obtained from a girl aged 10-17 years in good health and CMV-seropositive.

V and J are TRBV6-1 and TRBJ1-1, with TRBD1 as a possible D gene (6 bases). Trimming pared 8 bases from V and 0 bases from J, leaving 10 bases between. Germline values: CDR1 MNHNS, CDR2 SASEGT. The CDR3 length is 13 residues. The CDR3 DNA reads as TGTGCCAGCTGTACAGGGCTGAACACTGAAGCTTTCTTT. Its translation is CASCTGLNTEAFF.

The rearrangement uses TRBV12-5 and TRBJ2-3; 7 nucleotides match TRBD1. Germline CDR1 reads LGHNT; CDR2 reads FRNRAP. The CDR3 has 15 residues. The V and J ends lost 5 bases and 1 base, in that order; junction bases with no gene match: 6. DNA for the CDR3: TGTGCTAGTGGTCCCGAAGACAGGGGCACAGATACGCAGTATTTT. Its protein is CASGPEDRGTDTQYF.

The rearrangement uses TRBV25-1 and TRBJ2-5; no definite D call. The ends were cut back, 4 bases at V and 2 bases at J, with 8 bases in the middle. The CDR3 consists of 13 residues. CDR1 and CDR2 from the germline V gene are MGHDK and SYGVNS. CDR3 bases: TGTGCCAGCAGTGTGAGGAGACAAGAGACCCAGTACTTC. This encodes CASSVRRQETQYF.

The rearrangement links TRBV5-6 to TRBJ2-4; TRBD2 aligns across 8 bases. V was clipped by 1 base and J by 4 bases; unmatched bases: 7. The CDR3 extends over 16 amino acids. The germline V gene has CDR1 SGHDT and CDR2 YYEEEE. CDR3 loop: CASSLIGGGQKNIQYF. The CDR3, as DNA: TGTGCCAGCAGCTTGATCGGGGGGGGCCAGAAAAACATTCAGTACTTC.

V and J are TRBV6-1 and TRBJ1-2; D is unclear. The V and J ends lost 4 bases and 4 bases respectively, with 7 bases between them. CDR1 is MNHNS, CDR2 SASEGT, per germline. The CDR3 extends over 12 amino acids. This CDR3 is CASSVESYGYTF. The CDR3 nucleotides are TGTGCCAGCAGTGTAGAGAGCTATGGCTACACCTTC.

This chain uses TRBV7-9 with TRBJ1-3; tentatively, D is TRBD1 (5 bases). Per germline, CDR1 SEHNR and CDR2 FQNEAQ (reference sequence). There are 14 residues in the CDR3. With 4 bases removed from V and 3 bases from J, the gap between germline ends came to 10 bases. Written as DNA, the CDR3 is TGTGCCAGCAGCTCGGGGGGGGGTGGAAACACCATATATTTT. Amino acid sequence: CASSSGGGGNTIYF.

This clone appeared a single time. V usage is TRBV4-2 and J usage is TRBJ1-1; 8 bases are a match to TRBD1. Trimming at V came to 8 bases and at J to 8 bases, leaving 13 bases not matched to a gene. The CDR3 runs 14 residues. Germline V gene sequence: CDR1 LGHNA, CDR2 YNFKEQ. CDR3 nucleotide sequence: TGTGCCAGCGGACCTGCTGGCGGACAGGGCGAAGCTTTCTTT. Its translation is CASGPAGGQGEAFF.

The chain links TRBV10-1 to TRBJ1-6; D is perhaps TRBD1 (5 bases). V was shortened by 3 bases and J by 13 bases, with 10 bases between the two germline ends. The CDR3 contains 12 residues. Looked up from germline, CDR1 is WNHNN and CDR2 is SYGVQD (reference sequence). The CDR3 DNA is TGCGCCAGCAGTGATCAGCGGGGGCCCCTCCACTTT. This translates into CASSDQRGPLHF.

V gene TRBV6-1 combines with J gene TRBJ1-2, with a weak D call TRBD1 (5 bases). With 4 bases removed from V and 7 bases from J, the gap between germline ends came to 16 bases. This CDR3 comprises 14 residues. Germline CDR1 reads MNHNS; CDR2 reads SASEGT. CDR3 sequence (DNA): TGTGCCAGCAGTGCCACAGGTAAACTGCTTGGCTACACCTTC. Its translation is CASSATGKLLGYTF.

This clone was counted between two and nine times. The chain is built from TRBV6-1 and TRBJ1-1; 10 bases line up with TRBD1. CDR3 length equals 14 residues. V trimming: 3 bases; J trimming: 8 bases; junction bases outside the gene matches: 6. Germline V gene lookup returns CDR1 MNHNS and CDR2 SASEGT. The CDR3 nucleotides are TGTGCCAGCAGTGAGTTACCGGGACAGGGGGAAGCTTTCTTT. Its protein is CASSELPGQGEAFF.

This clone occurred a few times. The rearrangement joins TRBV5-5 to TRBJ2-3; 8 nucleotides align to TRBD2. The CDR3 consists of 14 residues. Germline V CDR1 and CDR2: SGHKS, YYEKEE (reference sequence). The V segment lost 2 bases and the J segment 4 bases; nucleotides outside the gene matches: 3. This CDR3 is CASSFSGGPDTQYF. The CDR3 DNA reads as TGTGCCAGCAGCTTCAGCGGGGGCCCAGATACGCAGTATTTT.

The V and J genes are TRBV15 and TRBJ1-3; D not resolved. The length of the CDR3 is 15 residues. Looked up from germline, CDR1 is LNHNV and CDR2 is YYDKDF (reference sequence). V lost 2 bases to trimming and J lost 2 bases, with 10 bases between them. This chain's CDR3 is CATSRTGEAGNTIYF. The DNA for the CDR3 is TGTGCCACCAGCAGAACCGGGGAGGCTGGAAACACCATATATTTT.

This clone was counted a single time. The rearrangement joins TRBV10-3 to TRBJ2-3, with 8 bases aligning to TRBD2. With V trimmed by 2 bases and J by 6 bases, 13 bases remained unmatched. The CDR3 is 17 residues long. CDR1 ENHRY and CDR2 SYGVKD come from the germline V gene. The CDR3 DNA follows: TGTGCCATCAGTGAGAAAAGCGGGGGAACTTGGACCGATACGCAGTATTTT. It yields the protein CAISEKSGGTWTDTQYF.

The CDR3 DNA reads as TGTGCCACCACTACCGGCGGGGAGCTGTTTTTT. Amino acid sequence: CATTTGGELFF. The chain uses TRBV19 and TRBJ2-2; the D is unclear. Germline V lookup: CDR1 LNHDA, CDR2 SQIVND (reference sequence). Trimming took off 10 bases at V and 7 bases at J, with 10 bases between the two ends. The CDR3 extends over 11 amino acids.